The rows below give T cell receptor beta chains drawn from one sample of a study of T cell responses to AZD1222 COVID-19 vaccine. Data came from immunoSEQ multiplex PCR; TCRdb stores just in-frame clones and leaves some out. In the table there are 120,000 to 150,000 clones, more than 75% of which are singletons. This sample comprised peripheral blood, obtained 28 days after the second AZD1222 dose. Every receptor here comes from an adult who received the AZD1222 COVID-19 vaccine. Each CDR3 is given with its conserved first and last residue. A D gene is named only where the DNA matches it firmly. For some rows the clone size is stated as once, few or many, or as a class when expanded; others skip it.

cdr3_nt | cdr3_aa | v_call | d_call | clone_size | j_call
TGTGCCAGCAGCCCAAATCTTAAATCAGATACGCAGTATTTT | CASSPNLKSDTQYF | TRBV27 | - | - | TRBJ2-3
TGTGCCAGCAGCCGAATGAACAGGGTTGGAGGCTACACCTTC | CASSRMNRVGGYTF | TRBV6-2/TRBV6-3 | - | - | TRBJ1-2
TGTGCCAGCTCACTCGGGGGTACCGGCCGGGACACTGAAGCTTTCTTT | CASSLGGTGRDTEAFF | TRBV18 | - | - | TRBJ1-1
TGTGCCAGCAGTGGTGACGGGAGGAGTGGCTACACCTTC | CASSGDGRSGYTF | TRBV2 | - | many | TRBJ1-2
TGCGCCAGCAGCCCCCCGCCGCAGGGGGAAAGCAATCAGCCCCAGCATTTT | CASSPPPQGESNQPQHF | TRBV4-1 | TRBD1 | - | TRBJ1-5
TGTGCCAGCTCCGGCAGAATTTCAGAAAAACTGTTTTTT | CASSGRISEKLFF | TRBV6-5 | - | - | TRBJ1-4
TGTGCCACCAGTGGAAGGGGGGTAGACACCGGGGAGCTGTTTTTT | CATSGRGVDTGELFF | TRBV24-1 | - | - | TRBJ2-2
TGTGCCAGCAGTTTAAGGGACAGGGGGCCCTACGAGCAGTACTTC | CASSLRDRGPYEQYF | TRBV27 | TRBD1 | - | TRBJ2-7
TGTGCCAGCTCACCAAAGGGGCTGGGCTCCTACGAGCAGTACTTC | CASSPKGLGSYEQYF | TRBV18 | - | - | TRBJ2-7
TGCGCCAGCAGCTTTACCGAGGGGGCTGGAGAAGCTTTCTTT | CASSFTEGAGEAFF | TRBV5-1 | TRBD1 | - | TRBJ1-1
TGCAGCGTTGAGAAGGGTGGGAAGAACACTGAAGCTTTCTTT | CSVEKGGKNTEAFF | TRBV29-1 | - | few | TRBJ1-1
TGTGCTAGCAGCTTAGATGCGTCAACTGAGCAGTTCTTC | CASSLDASTEQFF | TRBV7-7 | - | - | TRBJ2-1
TGCGCCAGCAGCCAGGGGGCGCCCACCTACGAGCAGTACTTC | CASSQGAPTYEQYF | TRBV5-1 | TRBD1 | - | TRBJ2-7
TGTGCCAGCAGCCGTACAGGGGGCGCCCGAACCTACGAGCAGTACTTC | CASSRTGGARTYEQYF | TRBV5-4 | TRBD1 | - | TRBJ2-7
TGTGCCAGCAGCTTACCAGACTATGGCTACACCTTC | CASSLPDYGYTF | TRBV7-9 | - | - | TRBJ1-2
TGTGCCAGCAGCGCCTTCACAGGGGTGAACACTGAAGCTTTCTTT | CASSAFTGVNTEAFF | TRBV9 | TRBD1 | - | TRBJ1-1
TGTGCCAGCAGCTCGACGGGGGGCACAGATACGCAGTATTTT | CASSSTGGTDTQYF | TRBV5-8 | - | few | TRBJ2-3
TGTGCCAGCAGGGGGCGGAGGGGGGAGCAGTACTTC | CASRGRRGEQYF | TRBV28 | - | - | TRBJ2-7
TGTGCCATCAGTGACCAGCGGGAGGGCCTCGAGACCCAGTACTTC | CAISDQREGLETQYF | TRBV10-3 | TRBD2 | - | TRBJ2-5
TGCGCCAGCAGCCCTGGACAGGGGGCGAATGGCTACACCTTC | CASSPGQGANGYTF | TRBV4-1 | TRBD1 | - | TRBJ1-2
TGTGCCAGCCCTGGGAACACTGAAGCTTTCTTT | CASPGNTEAFF | TRBV21-1 | - | few | TRBJ1-1
TGTGCCAGCTCACCAACGAAACCCGGGGAGCTGTTTTTT | CASSPTKPGELFF | TRBV18 | - | - | TRBJ2-2
TGTGCCAGCAGTCCAACCCGGGACAGTATGTTCGGCTACACCTTC | CASSPTRDSMFGYTF | TRBV7-2 | TRBD1 | - | TRBJ1-2
TGTGCCAGCAGTTCCTCCTGGGCCACCCGCTCGGGTGGCTACACCTTC | CASSSSWATRSGGYTF | TRBV28 | - | - | TRBJ1-2
TGTGCCAGCAGCCCCTCCTCGGAGGATACGCAGTATTTT | CASSPSSEDTQYF | TRBV3-1/TRBV3-2 | - | - | TRBJ2-3
TGTGCCAGCAGTTTAGAGGGCCGCGTGCAGCCCCAGCATTTT | CASSLEGRVQPQHF | TRBV28 | - | - | TRBJ1-5
TGTGCCAGCAGCTTAGATCTAGCGGGGGGATCGGATACGCAGTATTTT | CASSLDLAGGSDTQYF | TRBV7-3 | TRBD2 | - | TRBJ2-3
TGTGCCAGTAGTATAGGCGGGAGCCTCTACGAGCAGTACTTC | CASSIGGSLYEQYF | TRBV19 | TRBD2 | - | TRBJ2-7
TGTGCCAGCAGCTTAGATACTAGCGGGGGTGAGCAGTTCTTC | CASSLDTSGGEQFF | TRBV11-3 | TRBD2 | - | TRBJ2-1
TGTGCCAGCAGTCCCCCCCCGACAGGGTTTGATTCACCCCTCCACTTT | CASSPPPTGFDSPLHF | TRBV28 | TRBD1 | - | TRBJ1-6
TGTGCCAGCGGCTCACAGGGAGGTAATTCACCCCTCCACTTT | CASGSQGGNSPLHF | TRBV5-4 | - | - | TRBJ1-6
TGCGCCAGCAGCCAATCCCCTAATCAGCCCCAGCATTTT | CASSQSPNQPQHF | TRBV4-1 | - | - | TRBJ1-5
TGTGCCAGCAGCTCGACTTCCTACGAGCAGTACTTC | CASSSTSYEQYF | TRBV11-1 | - | once | TRBJ2-7